The 20 T cell receptor beta chains reported below all come from one sample, sequenced in a study of beta chain features in type 1 diabetes. General study findings and limits: Among all four CD4+ subsets, Type 1 diabetes patients had TCRB CDR3s that were moderately but significantly shorter.

Of the isolated RNA, all was reverse transcribed, and so the sequenced material was expressed TCRB transcripts. The assay was immunoSEQ multiplex PCR, and TCRdb's table has in-frame clones only and misses some. This table has approximately 170,000 clones, 7.5% to 8.5% appearing once. These receptors' targets are unknown. Specimen: central memory CD4+ T cells from blood. These receptors came from a man aged 18 to 30 with type 1 diabetes.

This clone has more than one count but fewer than ten. The gene calls are TRBV6-5 and TRBJ2-3; unclear D gene. Deletions cut 6 bases from V and 2 bases from J, with 9 bases between. The germline CDR1 and CDR2 sequences are MNHEY and SVGAGI. CDR3 size: 13 residues. The CDR3 DNA follows: TGTGCCAGCAGCTACCACAACACAGATACGCAGTATTTT. It specifies CASSYHNTDTQYF.

This clone appeared a few times. V is TRBV18 and J is TRBJ2-7; 10 positions match TRBD1. The CDR3 has 15 amino acids. Looked up from germline, CDR1 is KGHSH and CDR2 is LQKENI. J gave up 2 bases and V 3 bases, and 4 bases lay outside the gene matches. The CDR3 here is CASSPTGTGAYEQYF. The CDR3 coding sequence is TGTGCCAGCTCACCGACCGGGACAGGGGCCTACGAGCAGTACTTC.

V is TRBV5-1 and J is TRBJ1-1, with a weak D call TRBD1 (6 bases). V gave up 4 bases and J gave up 0 bases, with 10 bases separating them. This CDR3 is built from 14 residues. Germline V gene lookup returns CDR1 SGHRS and CDR2 YFSETQ. This chain's CDR3 is CASSPDRMNTEAFF. The CDR3 DNA reads as TGCGCCAGCAGCCCGGACAGAATGAACACTGAAGCTTTCTTT.

A few counts support this clone. V usage is TRBV2 and J usage is TRBJ2-2; 7 bases match TRBD2. Per germline, CDR1 SNHLY and CDR2 FYNNEI. The CDR3 has 15 residues. The V gene end was trimmed by 5 bases and the J gene end by 5 bases; junction bases not matched to a gene: 8. The CDR3: CASSSGRGGTGELFF. The CDR3 nucleotides read TGTGCCAGCAGTTCTGGGAGGGGTGGTACCGGGGAGCTGTTTTTT.

The chain is built from TRBV4-3 and TRBJ2-5; 11 nucleotides align to TRBD1. Germline values: CDR1 LGHNA, CDR2 YSLEER. Trimming took 1 base from V and 5 from J; bases not matched to a gene: 3. This CDR3 spans 15 amino acids. CDR3 in amino acids: CASSQGTGGAETQYF. The CDR3 DNA sequence: TGCGCCAGCAGCCAAGGGACAGGGGGCGCGGAGACCCAGTACTTC.

This chain joins TRBV19 and TRBJ2-7, with 7 bases identical to TRBD1. Germline V gene data show CDR1 as LNHDA and CDR2 as SQIVND (reference sequence). CDR3 length: 13 residues. V lost 3 bases to trimming and J lost 1 base; unmatched junction nucleotides: 0. Here the CDR3 reads CASSMDRSYEQYF. The CDR3, as DNA: TGTGCCAGTAGTATGGACAGGTCCTACGAGCAGTACTTC.

This clone was counted at least ten times. The chain couples TRBV7-2 to TRBJ2-3; TRBD2 matches at 7 bases. J lost 8 bases, V lost 2 bases, and 1 base had no gene match. Germline V gene lookup returns CDR1 SGHTA and CDR2 FQGNSA. This CDR3 is built from 12 residues. The CDR3 DNA sequence: TGTGCCAGCAGCTTATCGGGGGGTACGCAGTATTTT. This encodes CASSLSGGTQYF.

This clone occurred a few times. The rearrangement links TRBV4-2 to TRBJ2-3, with a weak D call TRBD2 (6 bases). Germline V gene lookup returns CDR1 LGHNA and CDR2 YNFKEQ. CDR3 length: 16 amino acids. V dropped 1 base and J dropped 1 base, with 12 bases sitting between them. CDR3 DNA sequence: TGTGCCAGCAGCCAAGCGGTTGGGACTGGCACAGATACGCAGTATTTT. As protein: CASSQAVGTGTDTQYF.

This clone was found many times. The rearrangement uses TRBV7-9 and TRBJ2-1; 9 bases are shared with TRBD2. Unmatched junction bases numbered 11, after V lost 5 bases and J lost 9 bases. The germline gives CDR1 SEHNR, CDR2 FQNEAQ (reference sequence). CDR3 size: 15 residues. CDR3 sequence reads: CASSVGPSGTREQFF. For the CDR3, the DNA is TGTGCCAGCAGCGTCGGACCTAGCGGGACTCGTGAGCAGTTCTTC. The full variable domain, its missing parts supplied by reference TRBV7-9 and TRBJ2-1, is DTGVSQNPRHKITKRGQNVTFRCDPISEHNRLYWYRQTLGQGPEFLTYFQNEAQLEKSRLLSDRFSAERPKGSFSTLEIQRTEQGDSAMYLCASSVGPSGTREQFFGPGTRLTVL.

This clone was seen more than once but under ten times. The chain couples TRBV7-2 to TRBJ1-1; D remains unclear. Germline CDR1 and CDR2: SGHTA and FQGNSA. This CDR3 comprises 16 residues. Trimming removed 0 bases from V and 7 bases from J, with 18 bases in between. The chain's CDR3 is CASSLATASPSVEAFF. The CDR3 DNA is TGTGCCAGCAGCTTAGCCACAGCAAGCCCTTCGGTTGAAGCTTTCTTT.

This clone was picked up a small number of times. V usage is TRBV30 and J usage is TRBJ2-5; 15 bases fit TRBD2. The V gene end was trimmed by 6 bases and the J gene end by 5 bases; junction bases not matched to a gene: 10. This CDR3 comprises 16 residues. Germline CDR1 and CDR2: GTSNPN and SVGIG (reference sequence). The CDR3 is CACAHGLAGGRETQYF. The DNA for the CDR3 is TGTGCCTGCGCCCACGGACTAGCGGGGGGGAGGGAGACCCAGTACTTC.

CDR3 protein: CASTPGTGDGGKPQHF. Here the CDR3 DNA reads TGTGCCAGTACTCCCGGGACAGGGGACGGGGGAAAGCCCCAGCATTTT. V usage is TRBV19 and J usage is TRBJ1-5; 10 positions agree with TRBD1. After removal of 7 bases from V and 8 bases from J, the junction contained 14 bases not matched to a gene. The length of the CDR3 is 16 residues. Germline CDR1 reads LNHDA; CDR2 reads SQIVND (reference sequence).

This chain connects TRBV18 to TRBJ2-1; D possibly corresponds to TRBD2 (7 bases). Between the trimmed V and J ends, which lost 2 bases and 4 bases, there was a span of 12 bases. The CDR3 is made up of 15 amino acids. CDR1 and CDR2 (germline): KGHSH, LQKENI. CDR3 loop: CASSPGAGAYNEQFF. In nucleotides, the CDR3 is TGTGCCAGCTCACCAGGGGCGGGGGCTTACAATGAGCAGTTCTTC.

CDR3 sequence reads: CASSKGSGYTF. The CDR3 DNA is TGTGCCAGCAGCAAAGGTAGTGGCTACACCTTC. The chain joins TRBV21-1 to TRBJ1-2. TRBV21-1 is reported as a pseudogene. This CDR3 is 11 amino acids long.

The chain combines TRBV30 with TRBJ1-5; D possibly corresponds to TRBD1 (5 bases). This CDR3 has 12 residues. Trimming pared 1 base from V and 6 bases from J, leaving 7 bases between. Germline lookup yields CDR1 GTSNPN and CDR2 SVGIG (reference sequence). The CDR3 loop reads CAWSADSQPQHF. In DNA form, the CDR3 reads TGTGCCTGGAGTGCAGACAGTCAGCCCCAGCATTTT.

This chain connects TRBV19 to TRBJ1-6; D is uncertain. This CDR3 is 14 amino acids long. V lost 5 bases and J lost 7, with 12 bases in between. The germline CDR1 and CDR2 sequences are LNHDA and SQIVND (reference sequence). The CDR3 DNA reads as TGTGCCAGTAGTGTGCAACCTGCGAATTCACCCCTCCACTTT. Protein product: CASSVQPANSPLHF.

This clone was recorded a few times. The CDR3 sequence: CASRGLAWNEQFF. DNA for the CDR3: TGTGCCAGCCGGGGCCTAGCGTGGAATGAGCAGTTCTTC. The chain employs TRBV6-5 and TRBJ2-1; perhaps TRBD2 as D (6 bases). Germline V gene sequence: CDR1 MNHEY, CDR2 SVGAGI. V shed 8 bases and J shed 7 bases, with 15 bases lying between them. The CDR3 contains 13 residues.

The chain combines TRBV9 with TRBJ1-1, with 11 bases aligning to TRBD1. From germline, CDR1 is SGDLS and CDR2 YYNGEE. J was trimmed by 5 bases and V by 3 bases; bases with no gene match: 6. This CDR3 is 15 amino acids long. The CDR3 DNA reads as TGTGCCAGCAGCGCCAGAGGACAGGGGGCGACTGAAGCTTTCTTT. Translation gives CASSARGQGATEAFF.

The rearrangement joins TRBV25-1 to TRBJ2-7, with D perhaps TRBD1 (5 bases). CDR1 is MGHDK, CDR2 SYGVNS, per germline. The CDR3 runs to 16 residues. V dropped 1 base and J dropped 0 bases, with 13 bases sitting between them. This CDR3 is CASSESKGENSYEQYF. CDR3 bases: TGTGCCAGCAGTGAATCGAAAGGGGAAAACTCCTACGAGCAGTACTTC.

This clone was counted a few times. The chain is built from TRBV5-1 and TRBJ1-4, with D perhaps matching TRBD1 (5 bases). Germline V lookup: CDR1 SGHRS, CDR2 YFSETQ. This CDR3 has 14 residues. Deletions cut 0 bases from V and 12 bases from J, with 15 bases between. The CDR3 DNA follows: TGCGCCAGCAGCTTGGACAGGCCAAGTTTGGAACTGTTTTTT. Its translation: CASSLDRPSLELFF.